The T cell receptor (beta chain) under discussion was sequenced for a study of T cells expressing NK-cell markers. Study results and limitations: CD8+ T cells in roughly six donors included dominant NKG2C+ clonotypes at about 1.0-7.0%.

Of note for this clonotype: Its antigen is unknown.

TCR beta cDNA was generated via 5'RACE template switching incorporating UMIs. TCRdb re-called the 5' RACE reads and gives one entry per CDR3 protein, without DNA. In total, the table holds about 190,000 distinct CDR3 sequences. The CDR3 spans 16 residues. Looked up from germline, CDR1 is KGHSH and CDR2 is LQKENI. This sequence joins TRBV18 and TRBJ1-1. The specimen sequenced was blood T cells: a sorted CD56 or NKG2C T cell subset, CD4+ or CD8+ T cells, or bulk PBMC T cells (not recorded which). The TCR sequence derives from a man aged 18 to 69 in good health. The CDR3 here is CASSPTDFNGITEAFF.